Described below is a single T cell receptor (beta chain) sequence and its context. The antigen is unknown. The source of the sample is a study of T cell responses to AZD1222 COVID-19 vaccine. Pooling covered second doses at about 4 or about 12 weeks. Here immunoSEQ multiplex PCR was the method, and the copy in TCRdb shows in-frame clones only, minus some. The repertoire holds about 94,000 clones, with 75% to 90% as singletons. Broader study findings: Just 6 or 7 AZD1222 recipients were seropositive at baseline. In the spike-specific TCR repertoire, nearly half reportedly target unmutated variant regions.

V dropped 0 bases and J dropped 0; count of bases not matched to a gene: 11. The CDR3 is 19 amino acids. Germline V gives CDR1 MGHRA, CDR2 YSYEKL. Sequencing was performed on peripheral blood, taken 28 days after the second AZD1222 dose. The V and J genes are TRBV4-1 and TRBJ2-4, with 7 bases matching TRBD2. This TCR was recovered from an adult who received the AZD1222 COVID-19 vaccine. CDR3 in amino acids: CASSQDPSSGALAKNIQYF. The CDR3 DNA follows: TGCGCCAGCAGCCAAGACCCCTCGAGCGGGGCCCTAGCCAAAAACATTCAGTACTTC.